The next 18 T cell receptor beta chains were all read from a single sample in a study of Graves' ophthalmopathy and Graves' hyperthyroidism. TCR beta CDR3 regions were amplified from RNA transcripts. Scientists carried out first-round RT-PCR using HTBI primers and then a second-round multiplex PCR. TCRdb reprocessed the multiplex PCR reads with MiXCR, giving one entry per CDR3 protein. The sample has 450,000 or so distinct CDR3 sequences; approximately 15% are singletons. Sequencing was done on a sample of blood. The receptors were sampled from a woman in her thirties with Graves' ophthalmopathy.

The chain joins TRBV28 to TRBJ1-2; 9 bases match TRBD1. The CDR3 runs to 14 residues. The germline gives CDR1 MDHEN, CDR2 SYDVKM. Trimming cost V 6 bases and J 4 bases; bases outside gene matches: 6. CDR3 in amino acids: CASSKGTGSYGYTF. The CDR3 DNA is TGTGCCAGCAGCAAAGGGACAGGGAGCTATGGCTACACCTTC.

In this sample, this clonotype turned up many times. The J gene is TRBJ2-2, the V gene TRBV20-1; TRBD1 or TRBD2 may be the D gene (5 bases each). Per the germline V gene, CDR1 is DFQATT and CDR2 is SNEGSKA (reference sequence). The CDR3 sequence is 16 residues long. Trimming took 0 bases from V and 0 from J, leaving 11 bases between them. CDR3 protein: CSARDRGSPNTGELFF. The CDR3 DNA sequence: TGCAGTGCTAGAGATCGGGGCAGCCCGAACACCGGGGAGCTGTTTTTT.

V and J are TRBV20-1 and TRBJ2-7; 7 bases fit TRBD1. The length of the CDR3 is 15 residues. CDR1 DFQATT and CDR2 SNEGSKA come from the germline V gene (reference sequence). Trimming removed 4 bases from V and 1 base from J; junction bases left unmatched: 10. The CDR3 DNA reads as TGCAGTGCTACTCTAGGACAGGCTGCTTCCTACGAGCAGTACTTC. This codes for CSATLGQAASYEQYF.

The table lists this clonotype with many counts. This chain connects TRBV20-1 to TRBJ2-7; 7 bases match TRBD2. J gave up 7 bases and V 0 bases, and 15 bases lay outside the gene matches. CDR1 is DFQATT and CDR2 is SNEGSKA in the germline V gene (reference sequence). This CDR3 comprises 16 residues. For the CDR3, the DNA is TGCAGTGCTAGAGAAAGCGGGGCGGGAGACTGGTCGGAGCAGTACTTC. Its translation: CSARESGAGDWSEQYF.

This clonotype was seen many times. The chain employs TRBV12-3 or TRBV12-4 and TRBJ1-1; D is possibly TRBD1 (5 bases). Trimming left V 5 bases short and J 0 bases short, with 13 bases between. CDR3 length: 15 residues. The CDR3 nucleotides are TGTGCCAGCAGTCCTCGTCAGGACATGAACACTGAAGCTTTCTTT. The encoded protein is CASSPRQDMNTEAFF.

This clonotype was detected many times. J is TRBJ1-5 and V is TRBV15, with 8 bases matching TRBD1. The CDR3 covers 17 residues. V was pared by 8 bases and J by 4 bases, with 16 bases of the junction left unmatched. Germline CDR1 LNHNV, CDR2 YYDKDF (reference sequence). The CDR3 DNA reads TGTGCCACCCGCTCCCTTGGACAGGGTTTTAGGAATCAGCCCCAGCATTTT. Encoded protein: CATRSLGQGFRNQPQHF.

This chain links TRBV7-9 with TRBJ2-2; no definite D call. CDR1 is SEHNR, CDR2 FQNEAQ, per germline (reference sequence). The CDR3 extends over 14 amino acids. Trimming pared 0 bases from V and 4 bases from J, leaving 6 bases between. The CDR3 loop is CASSLAGITGELFF. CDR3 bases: TGTGCCAGCAGCTTAGCTGGGATCACCGGGGAGCTGTTTTTT.

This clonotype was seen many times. The CDR3 spells CASSLYTGGGYTF. The CDR3, as DNA: TGTGCCAGCAGTTTATATACCGGTGGCGGCTACACCTTC. This chain uses TRBV27 with TRBJ1-2; D ambiguous. The V end lost 1 base, the J end lost 8 bases, and 11 bases lay between the germline ends. CDR1 and CDR2 (germline): MNHEY, SMNVEV (reference sequence). The CDR3 covers 13 residues.

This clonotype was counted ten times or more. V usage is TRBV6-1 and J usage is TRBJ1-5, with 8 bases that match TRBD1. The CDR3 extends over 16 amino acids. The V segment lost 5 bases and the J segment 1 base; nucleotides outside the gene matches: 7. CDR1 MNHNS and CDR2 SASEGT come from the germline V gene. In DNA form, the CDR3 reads TGTGCCAGCAGTAAACGGACAGGGCGCAGCAATCAGCCCCAGCATTTT. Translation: CASSKRTGRSNQPQHF.

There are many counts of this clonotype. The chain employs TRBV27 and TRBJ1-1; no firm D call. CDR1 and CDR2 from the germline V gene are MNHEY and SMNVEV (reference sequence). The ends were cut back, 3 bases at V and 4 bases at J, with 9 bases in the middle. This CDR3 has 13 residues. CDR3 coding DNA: TGTGCCAGCAGTTTCAATATGGGCACTGAAGCTTTCTTT. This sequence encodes CASSFNMGTEAFF.

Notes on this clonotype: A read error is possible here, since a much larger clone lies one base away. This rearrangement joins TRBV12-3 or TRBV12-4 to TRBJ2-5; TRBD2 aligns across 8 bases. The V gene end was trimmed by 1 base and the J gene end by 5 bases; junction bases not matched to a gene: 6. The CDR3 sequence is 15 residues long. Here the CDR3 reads CASSLEGLVAETQYF. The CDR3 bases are TGTGCCAGCAGTTTAGAGGGACTAGTGGCTGAGACCCAGTACTTC.

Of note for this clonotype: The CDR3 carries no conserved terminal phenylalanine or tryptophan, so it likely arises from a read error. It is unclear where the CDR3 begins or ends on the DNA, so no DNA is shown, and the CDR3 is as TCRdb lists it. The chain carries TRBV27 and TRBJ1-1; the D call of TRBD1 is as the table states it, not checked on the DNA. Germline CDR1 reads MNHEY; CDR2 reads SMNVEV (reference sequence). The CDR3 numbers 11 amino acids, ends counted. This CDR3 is CASSFGGNACL.

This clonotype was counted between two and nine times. Here the CDR3 DNA reads TGCGCCAGCAGCCCCCCTGGCGCGAATGGCTACACCTTC. It codes for CASSPPGANGYTF. The gene calls are TRBV4-1 and TRBJ1-2; unclear D gene. The V end was cut by 4 bases, the J end by 6 bases, with 12 bases between. Germline CDR1 is MGHRA and CDR2 is YSYEKL. This CDR3 spans 13 amino acids.

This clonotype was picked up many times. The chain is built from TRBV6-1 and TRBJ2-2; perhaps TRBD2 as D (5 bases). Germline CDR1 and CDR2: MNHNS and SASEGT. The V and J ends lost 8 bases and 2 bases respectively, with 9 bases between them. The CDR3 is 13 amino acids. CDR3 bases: TGTGCCAGCGAGGGAGTTAACACCGGGGAGCTGTTTTTT. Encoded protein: CASEGVNTGELFF.

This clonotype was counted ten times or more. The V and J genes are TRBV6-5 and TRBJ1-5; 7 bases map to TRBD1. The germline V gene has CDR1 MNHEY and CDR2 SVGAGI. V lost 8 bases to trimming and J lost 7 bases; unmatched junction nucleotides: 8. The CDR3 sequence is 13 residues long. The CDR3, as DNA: TGTGCCAGCCTAGACAGGGAAACCCAGCCCCAGCATTTT. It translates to CASLDRETQPQHF.

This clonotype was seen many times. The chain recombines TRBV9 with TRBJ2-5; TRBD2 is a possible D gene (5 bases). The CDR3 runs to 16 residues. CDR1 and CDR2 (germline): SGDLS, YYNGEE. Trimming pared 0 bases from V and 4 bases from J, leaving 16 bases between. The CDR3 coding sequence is TGTGCCAGCAGCGTAGACAGTCGGCTAGCTCGAGAGACCCAGTACTTC. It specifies CASSVDSRLARETQYF.

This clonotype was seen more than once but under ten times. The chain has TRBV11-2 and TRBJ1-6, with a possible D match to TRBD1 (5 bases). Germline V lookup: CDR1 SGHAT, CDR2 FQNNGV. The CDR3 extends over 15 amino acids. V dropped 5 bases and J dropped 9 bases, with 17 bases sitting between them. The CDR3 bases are TGTGCCAGCAGCGCAATACCCGTTGGGGGTTCACCCCTCCACTTT. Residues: CASSAIPVGGSPLHF.

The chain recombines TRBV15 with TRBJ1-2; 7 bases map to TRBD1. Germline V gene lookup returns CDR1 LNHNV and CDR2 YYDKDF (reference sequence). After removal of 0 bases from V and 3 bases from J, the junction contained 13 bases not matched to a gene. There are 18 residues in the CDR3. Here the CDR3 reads CATSRDRLAGGIDYGYTF. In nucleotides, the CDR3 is TGTGCCACCAGCAGAGATAGGTTGGCAGGGGGAATTGACTATGGCTACACCTTC.